These T cell receptor beta chains were read from a single sample in a study of shared clonotypes between healthy human individuals. Clones were read by immunoSEQ multiplex PCR, and TCRdb kept only the in-frame ones, dropping some. The repertoire holds fewer than 1 million clones, about 96% seen once, with about 0.22% in the top ten. Sequencing input: naive CD8+ T cells sorted from blood. These TCRs come from a man aged 25-45 years in good health. Both conserved end residues are part of each CDR3. The D gene is left open where the match is weak. The listing skips clone size in some rows; elsewhere it reads once, few, many or a size class.

j_call | v_call | clone_size | d_call | cdr3_nt | cdr3_aa
TRBJ2-7 | TRBV2 | . | TRBD1 | TGTGCCAGCAGTACCTACAGGGGGCGGACAGACGAGCAGTACTTC | CASSTYRGRTDEQYF
TRBJ1-4 | TRBV7-9 | . | . | TGTGCCGGCAGGTTTGCAGGGGATGAAAAACTGTTTTTT | CAGRFAGDEKLFF
TRBJ2-3 | TRBV7-9 | . | TRBD2 | TGTGCCAGCAGCAGCACCACTAGCGGGAGTACAGATACGCAGTATTTT | CASSSTTSGSTDTQYF
TRBJ2-2 | TRBV7-9 | . | . | TGTGCCAGCAGCTTAGTGCCTAGCGTAGCCGGGGAGCTGTTTTTT | CASSLVPSVAGELFF
TRBJ1-5 | TRBV28 | . | TRBD1 | TGTGCCAGCAGCCAGGGACAGGGAAATCAGCCCCAGCATTTT | CASSQGQGNQPQHF
TRBJ2-1 | TRBV27 | . | TRBD2 | TGTGCCAGCAGTTTATGGACTAGCGGGAGCTCCCCGTTCTTC | CASSLWTSGSSPFF
TRBJ2-7 | TRBV7-9 | . | TRBD1 | TGTGCCAGCAGCTCGAGGGGGCTCAACGAGCAGTACTTC | CASSSRGLNEQYF
TRBJ2-1 | TRBV27 | . | TRBD2 | TGTGCCAGCAGTGATGGACTAGCGGGAGTCAATGAGCAGTTCTTC | CASSDGLAGVNEQFF
TRBJ2-7 | TRBV7-9 | . | . | TGTGCCAGCAGCTTCCCGGGGATCTCCTACGAGCAGTACTTC | CASSFPGISYEQYF
TRBJ2-1 | TRBV7-8 | . | . | TGTGCCAGCAGCTCTGAGGTGGAGCTCGGGTATGAGCAGTTCTTC | CASSSEVELGYEQFF
TRBJ2-7 | TRBV7-9 | once | TRBD2 | TGTGCCAGCAGCTCTACCGGGACTAGCGACGAGCAGTACTTC | CASSSTGTSDEQYF
TRBJ2-2 | TRBV9 | . | TRBD2 | TGTGCCAGCAGCTCCCCCTCTAGCGGGAACACCGGGGAGCTGTTTTTT | CASSSPSSGNTGELFF
TRBJ2-7 | TRBV1 | . | . | TGCACCAGCAGCCAGGGGGAGCAGTACTTC | CTSSQGEQYF
TRBJ2-7 | TRBV28 | . | . | TGTGCCAGCAGTCCGGGGATTATGGAGCAGTACTTC | CASSPGIMEQYF
TRBJ2-1 | TRBV13 | . | TRBD2 | TGTGCCAGCAGCCCACTAGCGGGAGTTGAAATCTCCTACAATGAGCAGTTCTTC | CASSPLAGVEISYNEQFF
TRBJ2-1 | TRBV7-2 | . | TRBD1 | TGTGCCAGCAGCAGGACAGGGTTCAGCTACAATGAGCAGTTCTTC | CASSRTGFSYNEQFF
TRBJ2-3 | TRBV2 | . | TRBD2 | TGTGCCAGCAGGAGGACTAGCGGCACAGATACGCAGTATTTT | CASRRTSGTDTQYF
TRBJ1-5 | TRBV27 | . | . | TGTGCCAGCAGTTGGGGGGGGGCCCAGCCCCAGCATTTT | CASSWGGAQPQHF
TRBJ1-2 | TRBV6-5 | . | . | TGTGCCAGCAGTTACACCCAGGGAAATGGCTACACCTTC | CASSYTQGNGYTF
TRBJ2-1 | TRBV11-2 | . | . | TGTGCCAGCAGCTTAGAGTCTTACAATGAGCAGTTCTTC | CASSLESYNEQFF
TRBJ2-7 | TRBV28 | . | . | TGTGCCAGCAGTTCAATCATTTACGAGCAGTACTTC | CASSSIIYEQYF
TRBJ2-3 | TRBV9 | . | . | TGTGCCAGCAGCGTACAGGCTATCCTCACAGATACGCAGTATTTT | CASSVQAILTDTQYF
TRBJ2-7 | TRBV7-2 | once | . | TGTGCCAGCAGCTTGATGTCCTACGAGCAGTACTTC | CASSLMSYEQYF
TRBJ2-3 | TRBV6-5 | . | . | TGTGCCAGCAGTCCCGGGAGTAGCACAGATACGCAGTATTTT | CASSPGSSTDTQYF
TRBJ2-7 | TRBV4-3 | . | TRBD1 | TGCGCCAGCAGCCAAGACCCTGACAGGGCCGAGCAGTACTTC | CASSQDPDRAEQYF
TRBJ2-1 | TRBV7-8 | once | . | TGTGCCAGCAGCTTGGAGGGCCGAGCGGTTGAGCAGTTCTTC | CASSLEGRAVEQFF
TRBJ2-2 | TRBV18 | . | TRBD2 | TGTGCCAGCTCACCACTTCTAGCGGGAGACAACACCGGGGAGCTGTTTTTT | CASSPLLAGDNTGELFF
TRBJ2-1 | TRBV29-1 | . | TRBD2 | TGCAGCGGCCTAGCGGGAGCCAATGAGCAGTTCTTC | CSGLAGANEQFF
TRBJ1-5 | TRBV27 | . | . | TGTGCCAGCAGCCCCCCCGATCAGCCCCAGCATTTT | CASSPPDQPQHF
TRBJ2-7 | TRBV7-9 | once | . | TGTGCCAGCAGCCGCACCTCTAGGCCGCCGATATCCTACGAGCAGTACTTC | CASSRTSRPPISYEQYF
TRBJ2-2 | TRBV27 | . | TRBD1 | TGTGCCAGCAGTAGCCGGGACAGACCCACCGGGGAGCTGTTTTTT | CASSSRDRPTGELFF
TRBJ2-7 | TRBV29-1 | . | TRBD1 | TGCAGCGCAGGCGGGGACAGGGGCTCCTACGAGCAGTACTTC | CSAGGDRGSYEQYF
TRBJ2-1 | TRBV6-5 | . | TRBD2 | TGTGCCAGCAGTTACGGGGCTAGCGGGTACAATGAGCAGTTCTTC | CASSYGASGYNEQFF
TRBJ2-1 | TRBV19 | . | . | TGTGCCAGCCCTGGACCCGGGAAGCCTGGGGATGAGCAGTTCTTC | CASPGPGKPGDEQFF
TRBJ2-1 | TRBV7-3 | . | TRBD2 | TGTGCCAGCAGCTCCGGACTAGCGGGAGGGTTGGGCTATGAGCAGTTCTTC | CASSSGLAGGLGYEQFF
TRBJ2-7 | TRBV7-8 | . | . | TGTGCCAGCAGCTCCAACATGGACGTACAGACGAGCTCCTACGAGCAGTACTTC | CASSSNMDVQTSSYEQYF
TRBJ2-1 | TRBV19 | . | TRBD2 | TGTGCCAGTAGTCCTGGACTAGCGGGAGGGCCTGAGCAGTTCTTC | CASSPGLAGGPEQFF
TRBJ2-6 | TRBV6-5 | . | . | TGTGCCAGCAGTTACCGGGACACTGGGGCCAACGTCCTGACTTTC | CASSYRDTGANVLTF
TRBJ2-3 | TRBV7-7 | . | TRBD2 | TGTGCTAGCAGCCGCGGGAGTTTCAGCACAGATACGCAGTATTTT | CASSRGSFSTDTQYF
TRBJ2-3 | TRBV7-9 | . | TRBD2 | TGTGCCAGCAGCTTAGGGACTAGCGGGACCCTAGATACGCAGTATTTT | CASSLGTSGTLDTQYF
TRBJ2-7 | TRBV9 | . | TRBD2 | TGTGCCAGCAGCGTAGCGGGAGGCTACGCCTACGAGCAGTACTTC | CASSVAGGYAYEQYF
TRBJ1-1 | TRBV19 | . | . | TGTGCCAGTAGTATTTCTCCGGGCATGAACACTGAAGCTTTCTTT | CASSISPGMNTEAFF
TRBJ2-1 | TRBV7-9 | . | TRBD2 | TGTGCCAGCACCCTTAGCGGGAGGACTGAGCAGTTCTTC | CASTLSGRTEQFF
TRBJ2-1 | TRBV5-5 | . | TRBD2 | TGTGCCAGCAGCTGGATGGCGGGAGAGTTGAATGAGCAGTTCTTC | CASSWMAGELNEQFF
TRBJ2-7 | TRBV7-9 | . | . | TGTGCCAGCAGCTATGACACCACGGGACGGAGCTCCTACGAGCAGTACTTC | CASSYDTTGRSSYEQYF
TRBJ2-3 | TRBV9 | . | . | TGTGCCAGCAGCGTAGAAGCGGAGGACACAGATACGCAGTATTTT | CASSVEAEDTDTQYF
TRBJ2-7 | TRBV21-1 | . | . | TGTGCCAGCAATCGAAGCGGTCCTTTCTACGAGCAGTACTTC | CASNRSGPFYEQYF
TRBJ2-7 | TRBV5-4 | . | TRBD2 | TGTGCCAGCAGCCAGAGCCTAGCGGGAGATATCGAGCAGTACTTC | CASSQSLAGDIEQYF
TRBJ2-1 | TRBV29-1 | . | TRBD1 | TGCAGGAAAAGGGGGCAGGGCACCAATGAGCAGTTCTTC | CRKRGQGTNEQFF
TRBJ1-5 | TRBV27 | . | . | TGTGCCAGCAGTTTGTGGGCAGGGGAACAGCCCCAGCATTTT | CASSLWAGEQPQHF
TRBJ2-1 | TRBV9 | . | TRBD2 | TGTGCCAGCAGCGTAACGGGAGGGACCCTGAACTCCTACAATGAGCAGTTCTTC | CASSVTGGTLNSYNEQFF
TRBJ2-1 | TRBV7-9 | . | TRBD1 | TGTGCCAGCAGGCCCGACAGGGGTGATCAGTTCTTC | CASRPDRGDQFF
TRBJ2-7 | TRBV6-5 | . | . | TGTGCCAGCAGTTACGTTACTTCGGGGAGGGAGCAGTACTTC | CASSYVTSGREQYF
TRBJ2-7 | TRBV4-3 | . | TRBD1 | TGCGCCAGCAGCCCGACAGGGGGGGACGAGCAGTACTTC | CASSPTGGDEQYF
TRBJ2-1 | TRBV6-1 | . | TRBD2 | TGTGCCAGCAGTGGTGGACTAGCGGATGAGCAGTTCTTC | CASSGGLADEQFF
TRBJ2-7 | TRBV6-6 | few | TRBD1 | TGTGCCAGCAGTCCCTCGACAGGGGTCTACGAGCAGTACTTC | CASSPSTGVYEQYF
TRBJ2-7 | TRBV10-3 | . | TRBD1 | TGTGCCATCAGTGAATTCTCGGGACAGCGCTCCTACGAGCAGTACTTC | CAISEFSGQRSYEQYF
TRBJ2-3 | TRBV27 | . | . | TGTGCCAGCAGTCAGATAACTACAGATACGCAGTATTTT | CASSQITTDTQYF